This T cell receptor (beta chain) was recorded in a study of PD-1 blockade in classical Hodgkin lymphoma. This clone was seen only a few times. No antigen is known for it. The study's findings and limits: Nothing has yet pinned down what causes the repertoire differences, possibly disease activity or prior therapy. There was a significant rise in CD4+ TCR diversity by C4D1, with no such rise for CD8+. The diversity seen at baseline in complete responders resembled that of newly diagnosed patients.

The CDR3 is made up of 13 amino acids. Germline CDR1 and CDR2: MRHNA and SNTAGT. V shed 7 bases and J shed 6 bases, with 14 bases lying between them. Here immunoSEQ multiplex PCR was the method, and the copy in TCRdb shows in-frame clones only, minus some. Counted here are just under 65,000 clones, around 94% occurring once; the ten biggest clones make up 6.5% to 9.5%. Documented time point: cycle 4 day 1 (C4D1), after more than five weeks of nivolumab. Relapse after autologous stem cell transplantation occurred in every patient, and brentuximab vedotin exposure varied. Sequencing was performed on peripheral blood mononuclear cells (PBMCs), taken before the fourth cycle of nivolumab. The chain combines TRBV6-4 with TRBJ2-3; possible D gene TRBD2, 6 bases. This clonotype was obtained from a human donor with classical Hodgkin lymphoma. CDR3 protein: CASMGGDWDTQYF. CDR3 bases: TGTGCCAGCATGGGGGGAGATTGGGATACGCAGTATTTT.